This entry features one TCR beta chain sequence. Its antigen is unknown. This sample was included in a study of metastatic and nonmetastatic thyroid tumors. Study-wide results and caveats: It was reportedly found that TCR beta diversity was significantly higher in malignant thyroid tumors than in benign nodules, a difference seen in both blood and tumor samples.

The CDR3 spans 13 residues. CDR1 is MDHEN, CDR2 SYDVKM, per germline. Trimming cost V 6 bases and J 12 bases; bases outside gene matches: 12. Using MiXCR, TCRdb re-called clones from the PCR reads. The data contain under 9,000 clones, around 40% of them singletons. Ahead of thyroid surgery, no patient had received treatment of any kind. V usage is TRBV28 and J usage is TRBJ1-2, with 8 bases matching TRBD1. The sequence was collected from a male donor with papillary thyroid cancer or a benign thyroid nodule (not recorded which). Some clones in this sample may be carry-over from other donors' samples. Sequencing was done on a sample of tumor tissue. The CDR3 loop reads CASSSQRTGSDTF. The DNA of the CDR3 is TGTGCCAGCAGCTCACAACGGACAGGGTCGGACACCTTC.